The 9 T cell receptor beta chains below all came from one sample that was sequenced in a study of blood T cell repertoires in COVID-19. Generated by immunoSEQ multiplex PCR, the TCRdb table keeps only in-frame clones and is missing some. The sample holds about 120,000 clones, roughly 76% seen once. Specimen: peripheral blood. The receptors come from a human donor in a cohort sampled during active COVID-19.

This clone was detected a few times. The CDR3 DNA sequence: TGTGCCAGCTCACCAAAGACAACGAACACCGGGGAGCTGTTTTTT. It specifies CASSPKTTNTGELFF. This rearrangement joins TRBV18 to TRBJ2-2; D gene unclear. This CDR3 region has 15 residues. The germline V and J ends were trimmed by 2 bases and 0 bases, with 7 bases remaining between them. Germline CDR1 reads KGHSH; CDR2 reads LQKENI.

The chain employs TRBV4-3 and TRBJ1-4, with 10 bases aligning to TRBD1. Trimming at V came to 4 bases and at J to 2 bases, leaving 13 bases not matched to a gene. The CDR3 runs 19 residues. Looked up from germline, CDR1 is LGHNA and CDR2 is YSLEER. CDR3 region: CASSRTLGTGAVTNEKLFF. In DNA, the CDR3 is TGCGCCAGCAGCCGGACCCTAGGGACAGGGGCTGTGACTAATGAAAAACTGTTTTTT.

This clone was detected a few times. V is TRBV19 and J is TRBJ2-6, with TRBD1 matching 7 bases. This CDR3 has 17 amino acids. CDR1 LNHDA and CDR2 SQIVND come from the germline V gene (reference sequence). Trimming cost V 5 bases and J 2 bases; bases outside gene matches: 9. CDR3 in DNA: TGTGCCAGTAGTCCACAACAGGGGAGCCCTGGGGCCAACGTCCTGACTTTC. Amino acids: CASSPQQGSPGANVLTF. The full variable domain, completed using reference TRBV19 and TRBJ2-6, is DGGITQSPKYLFRKEGQNVTLSCEQNLNHDAMYWYRQDPGQGLRLIYYSQIVNDFQKGDIAEGYSVSREKKESFPLTVTSAQKNPTAFYLCASSPQQGSPGANVLTFGAGSRLTVL.

The V gene is TRBV30, the J gene TRBJ2-3; D unresolved. Trimming took off 0 bases at V and 3 bases at J, with 4 bases between the two ends. The CDR3 runs 12 residues. Germline lookup yields CDR1 GTSNPN and CDR2 SVGIG (reference sequence). CDR3 in amino acids: CAWSVRTDTQYF. In DNA form, the CDR3 reads TGTGCCTGGAGTGTCCGGACAGATACGCAGTATTTT.

J is TRBJ1-4 and V is TRBV2; D is possibly TRBD1 (6 bases). The germline V gene has CDR1 SNHLY and CDR2 FYNNEI. The V gene lost 8 bases and the J gene lost 5 bases, with 12 bases spanning the gap. CDR3 length equals 13 residues. In DNA, the CDR3 is TGTGCCAGCGCGGGGGGCCGAAATGAAAAACTGTTTTTT. Amino acid sequence: CASAGGRNEKLFF.

The sample holds one count of this clone. The genes are TRBV18 and TRBJ2-5; D may be TRBD2 (6 bases). CDR3 size: 14 residues. Deletions cut 1 base from V and 3 bases from J, with 9 bases between. The germline V gene has CDR1 KGHSH and CDR2 LQKENI. Here the CDR3 DNA reads TGTGCCAGCTCACCACAGGGACTGAAAGAGACCCAGTACTTC. It translates to CASSPQGLKETQYF.

This sequence joins TRBV6-5 and TRBJ1-3, with D possibly TRBD1 on 6 matching bases. The V and J ends lost 6 bases and 1 base respectively, with 10 bases between them. Germline V gives CDR1 MNHEY, CDR2 SVGAGI. CDR3 size: 14 residues. In DNA, the CDR3 is TGTGCCAGCAGCGCCAGGGGTTCTGGAAACACCATATATTTT. Amino acids: CASSARGSGNTIYF.

The rearrangement joins TRBV5-1 to TRBJ2-2, with a weak D call TRBD2 (5 bases). V was trimmed by 1 base and J by 0 bases, leaving 10 bases between them. CDR1 SGHRS and CDR2 YFSETQ come from the germline V gene. The CDR3 consists of 16 residues. The CDR3: CASSLISGTNTGELFF. The DNA of the CDR3 is TGCGCCAGCAGCTTGATATCGGGAACGAACACCGGGGAGCTGTTTTTT.

V is TRBV6-1 and J is TRBJ1-5; D unresolved. This CDR3 has 14 residues. CDR1 is MNHNS and CDR2 is SASEGT in the germline V gene. V was cut by 3 bases and J by 2 bases, with 8 bases left in between. The CDR3 protein is CASSDRIGNQPQHF. The CDR3 bases are TGTGCCAGCAGTGACAGGATCGGCAATCAGCCCCAGCATTTT.